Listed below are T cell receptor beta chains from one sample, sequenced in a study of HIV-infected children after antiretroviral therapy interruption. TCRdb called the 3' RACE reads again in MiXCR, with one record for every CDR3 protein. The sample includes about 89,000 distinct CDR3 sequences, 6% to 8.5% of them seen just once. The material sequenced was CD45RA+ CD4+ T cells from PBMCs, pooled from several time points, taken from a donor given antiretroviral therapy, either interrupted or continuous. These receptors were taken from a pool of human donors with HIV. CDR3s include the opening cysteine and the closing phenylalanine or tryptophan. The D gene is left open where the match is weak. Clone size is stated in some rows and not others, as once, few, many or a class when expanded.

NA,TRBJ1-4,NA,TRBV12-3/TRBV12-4,TGTGCCATAAGGGGTCCAAATGAAAAACTGTTTTTT,CAIRGPNEKLFF
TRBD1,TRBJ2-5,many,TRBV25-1,TGTGCCAGCAGCGCCCTAGGACAGGGCCGTGGAGAGACCCAGTACTTC,CASSALGQGRGETQYF
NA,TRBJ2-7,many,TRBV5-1,TGCGCCAGCAGCACCGGACCCGAGCAGTACTTC,CASSTGPEQYF
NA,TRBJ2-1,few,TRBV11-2,TGTGCCAGCAGCTTAGATCATGGGGGGAGCAATGAGCAGTTCTTC,CASSLDHGGSNEQFF
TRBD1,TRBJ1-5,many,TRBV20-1,TGCAGTGCTGGTAACCGGGACAGGGTAATGAGCAATCAGCCCCAGCATTTT,CSAGNRDRVMSNQPQHF
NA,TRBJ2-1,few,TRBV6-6,TGTGCCAGCAGTTACACTGGGGACCATGAGCAGTTCTTC,CASSYTGDHEQFF
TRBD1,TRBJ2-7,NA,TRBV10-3,TGTGCCATCAGCCCGGGACAGCAGACCTACGAGCAGTACTTC,CAISPGQQTYEQYF
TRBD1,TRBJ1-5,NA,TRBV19,TGTGCCAGTAATCAGGGGGTGGTTCAGCCCCAGCATTTT,CASNQGVVQPQHF
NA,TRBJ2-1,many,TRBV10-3,TGTGCCATCCGACTGGACCAGGAGCAGTTCTTC,CAIRLDQEQFF
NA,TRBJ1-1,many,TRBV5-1,TGCGCCAGCAGCGTGAAGGGCAACACTGAAGCTTTCTTT,CASSVKGNTEAFF
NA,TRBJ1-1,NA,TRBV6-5,TGTGCCAACAGTCGACAACAGGGACCCTTTGCGAACACTGAAGCTTTCTTT,CANSRQQGPFANTEAFF
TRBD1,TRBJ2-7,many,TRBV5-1,TGCGCCAGCAGCAAAGGGACAGACCCGACGCTCTACGAGCAGTACTTC,CASSKGTDPTLYEQYF
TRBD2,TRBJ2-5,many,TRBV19,TGTGCCAGTAGTACTCGCGGGAGGGTTAGCGGAGAGACCCAGTACTTC,CASSTRGRVSGETQYF
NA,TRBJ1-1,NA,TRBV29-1,TGCAGCGTTTACCGATGGGGGAGGATATTCATGAACACTGAAGCTTTCTTT,CSVYRWGRIFMNTEAFF
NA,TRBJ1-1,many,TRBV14,TGTGCCAGCAGCCAACCGGGACCAGGCACTGAAGCTTTCTTT,CASSQPGPGTEAFF
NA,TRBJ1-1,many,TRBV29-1,TGCAGCGTTGAAAAAAGACAGGAGGCTGAAGCTTTCTTT,CSVEKRQEAEAFF
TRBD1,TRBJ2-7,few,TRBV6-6,TGTGCCAGCATGCCGGGACAGGGCTCCGCGGAGCAGTACTTC,CASMPGQGSAEQYF
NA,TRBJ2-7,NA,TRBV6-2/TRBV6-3,TGTGCCAGCAGGATCGCAGGGACTGGGTCCTACGAGCAGTACTTC,CASRIAGTGSYEQYF
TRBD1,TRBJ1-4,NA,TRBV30,TGTGCCTGGAACGAAGACAGGGTGCTTGAAAAACTGTTTTTT,CAWNEDRVLEKLFF
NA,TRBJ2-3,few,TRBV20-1,TGCAGTGCTAGACCTCGAAGACTAGTCGACACAGATACGCAGTATTTT,CSARPRRLVDTDTQYF
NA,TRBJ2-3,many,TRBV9,TGTGCCAGCAGCGCTAGGACATTCAGCACAGATACGCAGTATTTT,CASSARTFSTDTQYF
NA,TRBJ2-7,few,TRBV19,TGTGCCAGTAGTATAGATCTGGGCGACAAGCACCCTAACGAGCAGTACTTC,CASSIDLGDKHPNEQYF
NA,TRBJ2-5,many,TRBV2,TGTGCCAGCAACACTAGACTCGAGGAGACCCAGTACTTC,CASNTRLEETQYF
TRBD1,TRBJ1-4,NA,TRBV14,TGTGCCAGCAGCGACCGGACAGGGAGGGCTAATGAAAAACTGTTTTTT,CASSDRTGRANEKLFF
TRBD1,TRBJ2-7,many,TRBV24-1,TGTGCCACCAGTGAAGGGACAGCCCTTGGGGAGCAGTACTTC,CATSEGTALGEQYF
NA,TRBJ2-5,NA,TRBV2,TGTGCCAGCAATCTCCAAGAGACCCAGTACTTC,CASNLQETQYF
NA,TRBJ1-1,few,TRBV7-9,TGTGCCAGCAGCTTAAAGGTATTTGGAGAGAACACTGAAGCTTTCTTT,CASSLKVFGENTEAFF
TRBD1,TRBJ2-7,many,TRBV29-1,TGCAGCGTTAAAGGGACAGGGAAATTTCCCGAGCAGTACTTC,CSVKGTGKFPEQYF
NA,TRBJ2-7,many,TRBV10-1,TGCGCCAGCAGTGAGTGGCAGGACGGCTACGAGCAGTACTTC,CASSEWQDGYEQYF
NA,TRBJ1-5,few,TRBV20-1,TGCAGTGCTAGAGATCAAGGCGGCAATCAGCCCCAGCATTTT,CSARDQGGNQPQHF
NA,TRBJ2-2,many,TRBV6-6,TGTGCCAGCAGTTACGCTAGTTTGCCCACCGGGGAGCTGTTTTTT,CASSYASLPTGELFF
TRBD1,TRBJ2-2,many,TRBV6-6,TGTGCCAGCAGTCGCCGACCCATCTTGACAGGGATGGGCACCGGGGAGCTGTTTTTT,CASSRRPILTGMGTGELFF
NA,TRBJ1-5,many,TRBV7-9,TGTGCCAGCAGCGAAGCGGACGGAATTTATAGCAATCAGCCCCAGCATTTT,CASSEADGIYSNQPQHF
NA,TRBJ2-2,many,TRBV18,TGTGCCAGCTCACCGATCAGCAGGGCGAACACCGGGGAGCTGTTTTTT,CASSPISRANTGELFF
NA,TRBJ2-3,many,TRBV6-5,TGTGCCAGCAGTGAGCTGACAGCAGAAACGCTGTATTTT,CASSELTAETLYF